This T cell receptor (beta chain) was sequenced during a study of PD-1 blockade in classical Hodgkin lymphoma. Overall study: Patients got intravenous nivolumab 3 mg/kg every 2 weeks.

V shed 1 base and J 4 bases; nucleotides not matched to a gene: 4. The germline CDR1 and CDR2 sequences are SGHAT and FQNNGV. The CDR3 runs 15 residues. Regarding the study as a whole: Why the repertoires differ is still unclear, perhaps disease activity or prior therapy. In newly diagnosed patients, baseline TCR diversity was reportedly below that of healthy donors.

Only in-frame clones appear in the TCRdb table, and some are missing; sequencing was by immunoSEQ multiplex PCR. The table shows about 64,000 clones, with approximately 92% occurring only once. The sample's time point: cycle 4 day 1 (C4D1), after more than five weeks of nivolumab. Brentuximab vedotin exposure varied, and every patient relapsed after autologous stem cell transplantation. A remark on this clone: Antigen unknown.

This TCR derives from a human donor with classical Hodgkin lymphoma. V is TRBV11-2 and J is TRBJ2-3; 8 nucleotides agree with TRBD1. The material was peripheral blood mononuclear cells (PBMCs), obtained before the fourth cycle of nivolumab. Written as DNA, the CDR3 is TGTGCCAGCAGCTTAGCAGGGGGCGCAGCAGATACGCAGTATTTT. Protein product: CASSLAGGAADTQYF. Looking up the rest from reference TRBV11-2 and TRBJ2-3 gives the full variable domain: EAGVAQSPRYKIIEKRQSVAFWCNPISGHATLYWYQQILGQGPKLLIQFQNNGVVDDSQLPKDRFSAERLKGVDSTLKIQPAKLEDSAVYLCASSLAGGAADTQYFGPGTRLTVL.